The 30 T cell receptor beta chains given below trace back to one sample, sequenced in a study of T cells in localized non-small cell lung cancer. Produced via immunoSEQ multiplex PCR; TCRdb's table is partial and in-frame only. In the table there are about 82,000 clones, over 70% of which are singletons. The sequenced sample was PBMCs, obtained before any cancer treatment. These receptors were obtained from a man aged 40-75 years with stage II squamous cell lung carcinoma.

Only one count was recorded for this clone. The chain joins TRBV19 to TRBJ1-6; 7 nucleotides match TRBD1. The CDR3 runs to 15 residues. Germline V gene lookup returns CDR1 LNHDA and CDR2 SQIVND (reference sequence). Losses at the gene ends were 6 bases for V and 6 bases for J; bases not matched to a gene: 8. The CDR3 reads CASSLRDRRNSPLHF. The CDR3 region has the DNA TGTGCCAGTAGCCTGAGGGACAGACGTAATTCACCCCTCCACTTT.

The chain carries TRBV5-5 and TRBJ1-6, with D hard to call. The V gene's germline CDR1 is SGHKS and CDR2 YYEKEE (reference sequence). This CDR3 contains 14 residues. Trimming removed 0 bases from V and 9 bases from J, with 10 bases in between. Here the CDR3 reads CASSLADVSSPLHF. CDR3 in DNA: TGTGCCAGCAGCTTGGCGGACGTGAGTTCACCCCTCCACTTT.

The chain combines TRBV7-9 with TRBJ2-3; the match to TRBD2 covers 16 bases. V shed 6 bases and J 2 bases; nucleotides not matched to a gene: 5. The germline V gene has CDR1 SEHNR and CDR2 FQNEAQ (reference sequence). The CDR3 runs to 17 residues. CDR3 sequence: CASSPGLAGGYTDTQYF. The DNA of the CDR3 is TGTGCCAGCAGTCCGGGACTAGCGGGAGGGTACACAGATACGCAGTATTTT.

V and J are TRBV7-9 and TRBJ1-2; D call uncertain. Germline values: CDR1 SEHNR, CDR2 FQNEAQ (reference sequence). The CDR3 sequence is 11 residues long. V was pared by 0 bases and J by 7 bases, with 3 bases between. The CDR3 nucleotides are TGTGCCAGCAGCTTAGCGCCTGGCTACACCTTC. This codes for CASSLAPGYTF.

The V call is TRBV30, the J call TRBJ1-5; TRBD1 matches 7 bases. This CDR3 is built from 15 residues. Trimming removed 2 bases from V and 4 bases from J; junction bases left unmatched: 8. CDR1 is GTSNPN, CDR2 SVGIG, per germline (reference sequence). The chain's CDR3 is CAWSFAGQINQPQHF. The CDR3 DNA sequence: TGTGCCTGGAGTTTTGCGGGACAGATTAATCAGCCCCAGCATTTT.

The CDR3 sequence is CASRREGRKETQYF. Written as DNA, the CDR3 is TGCGCCAGCAGGCGCGAGGGGCGGAAAGAGACCCAGTACTTC. The chain has TRBV4-1 and TRBJ2-5; D is possibly TRBD1 or TRBD2 (5 bases each). Trimming cost V 6 bases and J 3 bases, with 14 bases left between them. CDR3 size: 14 residues. CDR1 MGHRA and CDR2 YSYEKL come from the germline V gene.

This chain's CDR3 is CASSLEVSGNTEAFF. The CDR3 coding sequence is TGTGCCAGCAGCTTAGAGGTTTCTGGAAACACTGAAGCTTTCTTT. This rearrangement joins TRBV7-9 to TRBJ1-1; D gene ambiguous. The CDR3 covers 15 residues. Trimming removed 1 base at V and 2 bases at J, with 11 bases between. Per the germline V gene, CDR1 is SEHNR and CDR2 is FQNEAQ (reference sequence).

V usage is TRBV11-2 and J usage is TRBJ2-2, with D tentatively TRBD1 (5 bases). This CDR3 has 14 residues. The germline gives CDR1 SGHAT, CDR2 FQNNGV. Deletions cut 5 bases from V and 7 bases from J, with 14 bases between. The CDR3 protein is CASSPSRGIGELFF. The CDR3 coding sequence is TGTGCCAGCAGCCCTTCAAGGGGCATCGGGGAGCTGTTTTTT.

This chain uses TRBV2 with TRBJ1-5, with TRBD1 identical over 7 bases. The J segment lost 2 bases and the V segment lost 6 bases, leaving 10 bases of the junction unmatched. The CDR3 is 16 amino acids. Germline CDR1 and CDR2: SNHLY and FYNNEI. The CDR3 region is CASSAPGQRGNQPQHF. The CDR3 coding sequence is TGTGCCAGCAGCGCTCCGGGACAGCGGGGCAATCAGCCCCAGCATTTT.

J is TRBJ1-2 and V is TRBV30, with D possibly being TRBD1 (6 bases). CDR1 is GTSNPN and CDR2 is SVGIG in the germline V gene (reference sequence). There are 15 residues in the CDR3. The V end lost 0 bases, the J end lost 4 bases, and 15 bases lay between the germline ends. Here the CDR3 reads CAWSVWRGAVYGYTF. The CDR3 DNA sequence: TGTGCCTGGAGTGTATGGAGGGGGGCGGTCTATGGCTACACCTTC.

This clone was seen a handful of times. The CDR3 bases are TGTGCCAGCAGCCCTCGGGACAGGGGGTCTCGGGAGCAGTTCTTC. This gives the protein CASSPRDRGSREQFF. The chain links TRBV9 to TRBJ2-1, with 11 bases identical to TRBD1. The CDR3 consists of 15 residues. The ends lost 4 bases at V and 10 bases at J; junction bases unmatched: 10. The germline CDR1 and CDR2 sequences are SGDLS and YYNGEE.

The chain combines TRBV27 with TRBJ1-4, with unresolved D. V shed 2 bases and J shed 5 bases, with 6 bases lying between them. CDR1 MNHEY and CDR2 SMNVEV come from the germline V gene (reference sequence). This CDR3 comprises 13 residues. CDR3 DNA sequence: TGTGCCAGCAGTTTAGACATAAATGAAAAACTGTTTTTT. Translation: CASSLDINEKLFF.

V is TRBV7-9 and J is TRBJ2-7; a possible D gene is TRBD1 (6 bases). The V gene lost 5 bases and the J gene lost 0 bases, with 11 bases spanning the gap. There are 14 residues in the CDR3. CDR1 is SEHNR, CDR2 FQNEAQ, per germline (reference sequence). Here the CDR3 reads CASSDRDISYEQYF. In DNA, the CDR3 is TGTGCCAGCAGCGACCGGGACATCTCCTACGAGCAGTACTTC.

This chain links TRBV2 with TRBJ1-2; D is unresolved. Trimming shortened V by 7 bases and J by 2 bases, and 11 bases separated the two germline ends. The germline V gene has CDR1 SNHLY and CDR2 FYNNEI. The CDR3 covers 13 residues. CDR3 sequence reads: CASKGPRNYGYTF. CDR3 bases: TGTGCCAGCAAGGGCCCGAGGAACTATGGCTACACCTTC.

Comments on this clone: Other DNA sequences in this specimen translate into the identical CDR3. This chain connects TRBV30 to TRBJ2-5; D remains ambiguous. The CDR3 is 11 residues long. V lost 0 bases to trimming and J lost 6 bases, with 5 bases between them. Germline lookup yields CDR1 GTSNPN and CDR2 SVGIG (reference sequence). The CDR3 coding sequence is TGTGCCTGGAGTGTAAGGAAGACCCAGTACTTC. It encodes CAWSVRKTQYF.

The V and J genes are TRBV2 and TRBJ2-5; the D gene is possibly TRBD1 (5 bases). The V end was cut by 4 bases, the J end by 4 bases, with 10 bases between. The length of the CDR3 is 13 residues. Germline V lookup: CDR1 SNHLY, CDR2 FYNNEI. Here the CDR3 reads CASSGRAGETQYF. The CDR3 region has the DNA TGTGCCAGCAGTGGCAGGGCAGGAGAGACCCAGTACTTC.

This clone appeared a few times. The chain uses TRBV2 and TRBJ1-2; no firm D call. Per germline, CDR1 SNHLY and CDR2 FYNNEI. The CDR3 extends over 13 amino acids. Trimming took off 5 bases at V and 4 bases at J, with 11 bases between the two ends. CDR3 loop: CASSPDPFYGYTF. The CDR3 bases are TGTGCCAGCAGTCCCGACCCGTTCTATGGCTACACCTTC.

This rearrangement joins TRBV7-9 to TRBJ2-1, with 13 positions matching TRBD2. This CDR3 has 19 residues. Unmatched junction bases numbered 12, after V lost 3 bases and J lost 4 bases. Germline values: CDR1 SEHNR, CDR2 FQNEAQ (reference sequence). The CDR3 DNA reads as TGTGCCAGCAGCTTGGGGTTACTAGCGGGAGGGCCTCAATACAATGAGCAGTTCTTC. The encoded protein is CASSLGLLAGGPQYNEQFF.

The chain recombines TRBV5-6 with TRBJ1-1, with D possibly being TRBD1 (5 bases). Germline values: CDR1 SGHDT, CDR2 YYEEEE. The V end lost 0 bases, the J end lost 0 bases, and 12 bases lay between the germline ends. The CDR3 sequence is 16 residues long. The CDR3 nucleotides are TGTGCCAGCAGCTTGGTGGCCAGGGCCCTGAACACTGAAGCTTTCTTT. Its translation is CASSLVARALNTEAFF.

CDR3 loop: CASRRSGTGAYSNQPQHF. Here the CDR3 DNA reads TGTGCCAGCAGAAGATCCGGGACAGGGGCCTATAGCAATCAGCCCCAGCATTTT. The chain employs TRBV27 and TRBJ1-5; 10 bases fit TRBD1. The CDR3 spans 18 residues. V gave up 6 bases and J gave up 0 bases; unmatched junction bases: 11. Germline CDR1 is MNHEY and CDR2 is SMNVEV (reference sequence).

V usage is TRBV7-3 and J usage is TRBJ2-7, with D perhaps TRBD1 or TRBD2 (5 bases each). The length of the CDR3 is 13 residues. Germline V gives CDR1 SGHTA, CDR2 FQGTGA. The V and J ends lost 5 bases and 6 bases respectively, with 14 bases between them. The CDR3 here is CASSAGTDGEQYF. The CDR3 nucleotides read TGTGCCAGCAGCGCCGGGACCGATGGCGAGCAGTACTTC.

This CDR3 is CASSLYGQETQYF. CDR3 nucleotide sequence: TGTGCCAGCAGTTTATACGGCCAAGAGACCCAGTACTTC. The chain links TRBV27 to TRBJ2-5; D not certain. Per the germline V gene, CDR1 is MNHEY and CDR2 is SMNVEV (reference sequence). This CDR3 contains 13 residues. V lost 1 base and J lost 1, with 4 bases in between.

This rearrangement joins TRBV5-1 to TRBJ2-7; D is uncertain. The germline V gene encodes CDR1 SGHRS and CDR2 YFSETQ. The CDR3 spans 13 residues. Deletions cut 2 bases from V and 0 bases from J, with 6 bases between. The CDR3 is CASSFTVSYEQYF. The DNA of the CDR3 is TGCGCCAGCAGCTTTACAGTCTCCTACGAGCAGTACTTC.

The V and J genes are TRBV5-5 and TRBJ2-7; D gene ambiguous. V lost 0 bases and J 2 bases, leaving 6 bases between the germline ends. The V gene's germline CDR1 is SGHKS and CDR2 YYEKEE (reference sequence). The CDR3 is 13 amino acids. CDR3 sequence: CASSLETPYEQYF. In DNA, the CDR3 is TGTGCCAGCAGCTTGGAGACCCCCTACGAGCAGTACTTC.

The CDR3 region is CASSQWTGNTDTQYF. CDR3 DNA: TGTGCCAGCAGCCAATGGACAGGGAACACAGATACGCAGTATTTT. The chain has TRBV7-9 and TRBJ2-3, with 8 bases identical to TRBD1. The trim removed 5 bases at V and 2 bases at J, leaving 6 bases unmatched. Germline V gene data show CDR1 as SEHNR and CDR2 as FQNEAQ (reference sequence). The CDR3 extends over 15 amino acids. The whole variable domain, remainder taken from reference TRBV7-9 and TRBJ2-3, is DTGVSQNPRHKITKRGQNVTFRCDPISEHNRLYWYRQTLGQGPEFLTYFQNEAQLEKSRLLSDRFSAERPKGSFSTLEIQRTEQGDSAMYLCASSQWTGNTDTQYFGPGTRLTVL.

The chain joins TRBV7-6 to TRBJ1-4; 7 nucleotides line up with TRBD1. The CDR3 totals 14 residues. Germline assignment: CDR1 SGHVS and CDR2 FNYEAQ. With V trimmed by 3 bases and J by 10 bases, 8 bases remained unmatched. In nucleotides, the CDR3 is TGTGCCAGCAGCTTTGAAGGGGGCGACGGAAAACTGTTTTTT. It codes for CASSFEGGDGKLFF.

The chain carries TRBV28 and TRBJ2-3; D gene ambiguous. Looked up from germline, CDR1 is MDHEN and CDR2 is SYDVKM. This CDR3 comprises 13 residues. Trimming left V 6 bases short and J 0 bases short, with 7 bases between. CDR3 sequence reads: CASRTASTDTQYF. CDR3 DNA: TGTGCCAGCAGGACGGCTAGCACAGATACGCAGTATTTT.

This sequence joins TRBV5-1 and TRBJ2-1, with D perhaps given as TRBD1 or TRBD2 (5 bases each). The germline V gene has CDR1 SGHRS and CDR2 YFSETQ. The CDR3 has 15 residues. The ends were cut back, 0 bases at V and 4 bases at J, with 11 bases in the middle. CDR3 sequence reads: CASSLGDGVYNEQFF. The CDR3 nucleotides read TGCGCCAGCAGCTTGGGGGACGGGGTATACAATGAGCAGTTCTTC.

The V and J genes are TRBV4-1 and TRBJ1-6; D remains unclear. There are 15 residues in the CDR3. Germline V CDR1 and CDR2: MGHRA, YSYEKL. Deletions cut 0 bases from V and 8 bases from J, with 11 bases between. CDR3 sequence (DNA): TGCGCCAGCAGCCAAGAGACGATCCTCCATTCACCCCTCCACTTT. This translates into CASSQETILHSPLHF.

The genes are TRBV2 and TRBJ2-1, with TRBD2 identical over 12 bases. V was pared by 2 bases and J by 4 bases, with 3 bases of the junction left unmatched. From germline, CDR1 is SNHLY and CDR2 FYNNEI. This CDR3 contains 16 residues. The CDR3 reads CASSERTSGAYNEQFF. The CDR3 nucleotides read TGTGCCAGCAGTGAAAGGACTAGCGGGGCTTACAATGAGCAGTTCTTC.